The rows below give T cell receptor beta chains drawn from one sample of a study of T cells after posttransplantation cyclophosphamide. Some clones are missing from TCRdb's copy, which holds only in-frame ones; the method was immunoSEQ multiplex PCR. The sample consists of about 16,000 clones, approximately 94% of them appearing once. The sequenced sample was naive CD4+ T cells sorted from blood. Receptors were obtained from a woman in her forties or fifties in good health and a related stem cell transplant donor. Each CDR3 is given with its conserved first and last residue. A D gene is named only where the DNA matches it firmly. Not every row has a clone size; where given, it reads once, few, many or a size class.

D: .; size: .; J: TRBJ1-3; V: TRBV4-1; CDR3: CASSQGAGYSGNTIYF; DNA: TGCGCCAGCAGCCAAGGGGCAGGTTACTCTGGAAACACCATATATTTT
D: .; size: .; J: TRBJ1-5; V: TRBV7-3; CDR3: CASSPREGPQHF; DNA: TGTGCCAGCAGCCCCAGGGAGGGTCCCCAGCATTTT
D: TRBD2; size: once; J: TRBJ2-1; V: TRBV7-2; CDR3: CASSARLAGAPNEQFF; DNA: TGTGCCAGCAGCGCCCGACTAGCGGGAGCCCCCAATGAGCAGTTCTTC
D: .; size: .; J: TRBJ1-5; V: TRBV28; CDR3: CASSPLAVPQHF; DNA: TGTGCCAGCAGTCCCCTCGCAGTCCCCCAGCATTTT
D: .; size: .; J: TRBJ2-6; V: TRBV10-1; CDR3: CASVRLSLSGANVLTF; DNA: TGCGCCAGCGTAAGACTGAGCCTCTCTGGGGCCAACGTCCTGACTTTC
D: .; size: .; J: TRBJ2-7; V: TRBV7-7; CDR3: CASSPSMLLEQYF; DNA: TGTGCCAGCAGCCCGAGCATGCTTCTCGAGCAGTACTTC
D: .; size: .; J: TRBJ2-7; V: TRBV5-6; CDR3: CASSRRTGTYEQYF; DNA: TGTGCCAGCAGCCGACGGACGGGAACCTACGAGCAGTACTTC
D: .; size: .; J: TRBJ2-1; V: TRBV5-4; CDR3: CASSPGLSYNEQFF; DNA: TGTGCCAGCAGTCCGGGACTGTCCTACAATGAGCAGTTCTTC
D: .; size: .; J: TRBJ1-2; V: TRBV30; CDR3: CAWNRDYVEGYTF; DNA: TGTGCCTGGAACAGGGATTATGTGGAGGGCTACACCTTC
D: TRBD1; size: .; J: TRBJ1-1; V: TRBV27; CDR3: CASSLSLRGMNTEAFF; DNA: TGTGCCAGCAGTTTAAGTCTCAGGGGGATGAACACTGAAGCTTTCTTT
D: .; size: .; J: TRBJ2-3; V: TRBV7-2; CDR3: CASSFGLSTDTQYF; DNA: TGTGCCAGCAGCTTTGGACTCTCCACAGATACGCAGTATTTT
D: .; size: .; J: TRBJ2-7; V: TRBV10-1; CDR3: CASSRQAGHEQYF; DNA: TGCGCCAGCAGCCGACAGGCGGGCCACGAGCAGTACTTC
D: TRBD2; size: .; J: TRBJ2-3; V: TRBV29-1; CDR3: CSVEGRASGRDTDTQYF; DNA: TGCAGCGTTGAGGGCCGCGCGAGCGGGAGGGACACAGATACGCAGTATTTT
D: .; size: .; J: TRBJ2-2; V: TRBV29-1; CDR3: CSVAMNTGELFF; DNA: TGCAGCGTTGCAATGAACACCGGGGAGCTGTTTTTT
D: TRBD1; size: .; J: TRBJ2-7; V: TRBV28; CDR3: CASSLISSGGSYEQYF; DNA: TGTGCCAGCAGTTTGATCAGTTCAGGGGGCTCCTACGAGCAGTACTTC
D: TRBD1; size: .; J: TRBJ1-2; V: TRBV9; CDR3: CASSPTFETGGNGYTF; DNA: TGTGCCAGCAGCCCCACTTTCGAGACAGGGGGCAATGGCTACACCTTC
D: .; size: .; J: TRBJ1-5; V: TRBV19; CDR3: CASTSAATRSNQPQHF; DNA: TGTGCCAGTACCTCGGCAGCCACGAGGAGCAATCAGCCCCAGCATTTT
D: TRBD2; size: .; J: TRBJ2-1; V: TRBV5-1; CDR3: CASSLGPGLAGSQGMNEQFF; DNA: TGCGCCAGCAGCTTGGGACCGGGACTAGCGGGATCCCAGGGTATGAATGAGCAGTTCTTC
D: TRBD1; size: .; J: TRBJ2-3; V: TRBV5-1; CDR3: CASRDGQGDTQYF; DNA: TGCGCCAGCCGGGATGGACAGGGGGATACGCAGTATTTT
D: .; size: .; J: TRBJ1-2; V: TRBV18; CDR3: CASSHEGFDYGYTF; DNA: TGTGCCAGCTCACACGAGGGTTTCGACTATGGCTACACCTTC
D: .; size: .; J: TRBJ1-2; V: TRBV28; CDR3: CASSPGGGGDFYGYTF; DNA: TGTGCCAGCAGTCCCGGGGGAGGGGGGGACTTCTATGGCTACACCTTC
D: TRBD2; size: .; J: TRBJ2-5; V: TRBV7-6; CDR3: CASSLAIASGSWETQYF; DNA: TGTGCCAGCAGCTTAGCGATCGCTAGCGGGAGCTGGGAGACCCAGTACTTC
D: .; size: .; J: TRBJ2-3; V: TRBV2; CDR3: CASSLYSTEADTQYF; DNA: TGTGCCAGCAGTCTCTACTCTACCGAGGCAGATACGCAGTATTTT
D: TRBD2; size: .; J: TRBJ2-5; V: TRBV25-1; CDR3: CASSALAGGGETQYF; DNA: TGTGCCAGCAGTGCCCTAGCGGGAGGGGGAGAGACCCAGTACTTC
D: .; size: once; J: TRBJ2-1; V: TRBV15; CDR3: CATSREPLQGNEQFF; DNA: TGTGCCACCAGCAGAGAACCGCTTCAGGGGAATGAGCAGTTCTTC
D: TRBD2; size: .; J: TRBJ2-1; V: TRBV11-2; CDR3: CASSSIREGSYNEQFF; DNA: TGTGCCAGCAGCTCTATCCGGGAGGGCTCCTACAATGAGCAGTTCTTC
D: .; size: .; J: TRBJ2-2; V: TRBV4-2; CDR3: CASSQDKGGGPPNTGELFF; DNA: TGTGCCAGCAGCCAAGATAAAGGGGGAGGGCCCCCTAACACCGGGGAGCTGTTTTTT
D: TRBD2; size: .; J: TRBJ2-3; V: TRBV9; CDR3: CASSEGTSGITDTQYF; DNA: TGTGCCAGCAGCGAGGGGACTAGCGGGATCACAGATACGCAGTATTTT
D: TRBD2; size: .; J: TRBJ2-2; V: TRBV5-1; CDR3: CASSSGTSGTGELFF; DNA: TGCGCCAGCAGCTCCGGGACTAGCGGCACCGGGGAGCTGTTTTTT
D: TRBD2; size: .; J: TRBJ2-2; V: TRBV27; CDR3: CASSQGGLRDTGELFF; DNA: TGTGCCAGCAGTCAGGGAGGGCTGCGGGACACCGGGGAGCTGTTTTTT
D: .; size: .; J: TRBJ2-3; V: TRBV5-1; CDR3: CASSLEASFSTDTQYF; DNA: TGCGCCAGCAGCTTGGAAGCTAGCTTTAGCACAGATACGCAGTATTTT
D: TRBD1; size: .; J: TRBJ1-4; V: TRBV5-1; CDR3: CASTDRVGEKLFF; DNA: TGCGCCAGCACCGACAGGGTGGGAGAAAAACTGTTTTTT
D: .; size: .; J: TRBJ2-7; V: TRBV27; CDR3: CASITRKGRTYEQYF; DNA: TGTGCCAGCATAACTCGGAAGGGGAGGACCTACGAGCAGTACTTC
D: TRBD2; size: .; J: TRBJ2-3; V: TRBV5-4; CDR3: CASSSLAGGATDTQYF; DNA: TGTGCCAGCAGCTCTTTAGCGGGAGGGGCAACAGATACGCAGTATTTT
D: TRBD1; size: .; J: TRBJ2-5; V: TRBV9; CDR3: CASSVGQSNQETQYF; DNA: TGTGCCAGCAGCGTGGGACAGAGTAATCAAGAGACCCAGTACTTC
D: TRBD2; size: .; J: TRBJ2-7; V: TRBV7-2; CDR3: CASSLTSGSGEQYF; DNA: TGTGCCAGCAGCTTAACTAGCGGGAGCGGCGAGCAGTACTTC
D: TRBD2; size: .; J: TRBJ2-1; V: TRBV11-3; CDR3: CASSHRLAGGYNEQFF; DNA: TGTGCCAGCAGCCACCGACTAGCGGGAGGGTACAATGAGCAGTTCTTC
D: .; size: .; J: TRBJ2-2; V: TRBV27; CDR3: CASSFDRTGAGELFF; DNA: TGTGCCAGCAGTTTCGACAGGACCGGGGCCGGGGAGCTGTTTTTT
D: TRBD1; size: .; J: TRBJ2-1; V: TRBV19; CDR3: CASTLGGVRYNEQFF; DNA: TGTGCCAGTACTCTAGGGGGCGTCCGGTACAATGAGCAGTTCTTC
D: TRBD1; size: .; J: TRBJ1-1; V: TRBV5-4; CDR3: CASSLAGYRGASFF; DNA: TGTGCCAGCAGCTTGGCTGGGTACAGGGGCGCGTCTTTCTTT
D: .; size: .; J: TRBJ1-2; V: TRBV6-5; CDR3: CASSPRQTYGYTF; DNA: TGTGCCAGCAGCCCTCGACAAACTTATGGCTACACCTTC
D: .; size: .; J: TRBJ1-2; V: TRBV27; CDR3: CASSPTGNYGYTF; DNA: TGTGCCAGCAGCCCCACAGGGAACTATGGCTACACCTTC
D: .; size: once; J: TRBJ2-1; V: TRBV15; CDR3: CATNPGTQPFDEQFF; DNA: TGTGCCACCAATCCCGGGACACAACCTTTCGATGAGCAGTTCTTC
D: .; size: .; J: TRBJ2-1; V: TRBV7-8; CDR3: CASSLARRVPREQFF; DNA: TGTGCCAGCAGCTTAGCGAGGAGGGTCCCACGGGAGCAGTTCTTC
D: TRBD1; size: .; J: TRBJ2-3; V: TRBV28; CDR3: CASSPGTVTDTQYF; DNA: TGTGCCAGCAGTCCAGGGACAGTCACAGATACGCAGTATTTT
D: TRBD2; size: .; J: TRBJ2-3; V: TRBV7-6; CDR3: CASSYPGLAGGPWADTQYF; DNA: TGTGCCAGCAGTTATCCGGGACTAGCGGGAGGGCCATGGGCAGATACGCAGTATTTT
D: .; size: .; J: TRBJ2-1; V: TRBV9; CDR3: CASSPIWQTGEQFF; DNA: TGTGCCAGCAGCCCCATCTGGCAGACGGGTGAGCAGTTCTTC
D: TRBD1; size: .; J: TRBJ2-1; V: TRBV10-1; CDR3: CASRGQGEYEQFF; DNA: TGCGCCAGCCGGGGACAGGGGGAATATGAGCAGTTCTTC
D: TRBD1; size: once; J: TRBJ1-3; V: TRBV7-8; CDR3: CASSLAGGTGGTNTIYF; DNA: TGTGCCAGCAGCTTAGCGGGGGGGACAGGGGGTACAAACACCATATATTTT
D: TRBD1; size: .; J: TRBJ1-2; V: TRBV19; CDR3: CASSQESGTVNFNYGYTF; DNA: TGTGCCAGTAGCCAGGAATCCGGGACAGTAAACTTTAACTATGGCTACACCTTC